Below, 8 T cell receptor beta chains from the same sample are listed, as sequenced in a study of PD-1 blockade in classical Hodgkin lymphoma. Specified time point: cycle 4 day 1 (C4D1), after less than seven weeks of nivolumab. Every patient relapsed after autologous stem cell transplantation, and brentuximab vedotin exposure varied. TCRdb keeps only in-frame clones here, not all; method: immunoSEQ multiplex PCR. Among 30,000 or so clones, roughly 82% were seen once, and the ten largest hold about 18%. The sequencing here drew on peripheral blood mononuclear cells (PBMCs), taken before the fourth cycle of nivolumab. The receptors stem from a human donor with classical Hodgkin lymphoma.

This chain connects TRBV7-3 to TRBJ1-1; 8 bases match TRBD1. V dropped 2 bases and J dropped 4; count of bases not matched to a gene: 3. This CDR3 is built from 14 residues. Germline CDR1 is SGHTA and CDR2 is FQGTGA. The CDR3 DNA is TGTGCCAGCAGCTTATCAGGGGGCGGCACTGAAGCTTTCTTT. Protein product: CASSLSGGGTEAFF.

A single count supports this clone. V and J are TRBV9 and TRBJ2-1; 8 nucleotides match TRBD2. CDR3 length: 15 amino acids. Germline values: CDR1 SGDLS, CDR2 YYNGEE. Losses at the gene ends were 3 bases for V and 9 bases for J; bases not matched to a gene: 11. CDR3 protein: CASSATPGGGGEQFF. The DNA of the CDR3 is TGTGCCAGCAGCGCCACCCCGGGGGGGGGCGGTGAGCAGTTCTTC.

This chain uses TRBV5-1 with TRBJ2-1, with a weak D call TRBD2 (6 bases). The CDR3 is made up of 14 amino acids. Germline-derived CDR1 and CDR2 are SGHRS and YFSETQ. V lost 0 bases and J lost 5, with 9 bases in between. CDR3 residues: CASSLEVADNEQFF. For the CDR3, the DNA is TGCGCCAGCAGCTTGGAGGTAGCGGACAATGAGCAGTTCTTC.

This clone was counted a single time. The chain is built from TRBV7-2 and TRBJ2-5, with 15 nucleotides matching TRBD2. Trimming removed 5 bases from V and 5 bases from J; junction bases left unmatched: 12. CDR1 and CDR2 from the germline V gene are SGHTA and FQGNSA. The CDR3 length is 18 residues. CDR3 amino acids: CASSTGTSGGYVGETQYF. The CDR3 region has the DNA TGTGCCAGCAGCACGGGGACTAGCGGGGGGTACGTGGGTGAGACCCAGTACTTC.

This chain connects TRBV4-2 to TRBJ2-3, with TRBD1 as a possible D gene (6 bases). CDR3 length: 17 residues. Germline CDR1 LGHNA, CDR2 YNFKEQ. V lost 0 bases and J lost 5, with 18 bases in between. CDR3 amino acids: CASSQEALRTDLDTQYF. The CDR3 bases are TGTGCCAGCAGCCAAGAGGCGTTAAGGACAGACCTAGATACGCAGTATTTT.

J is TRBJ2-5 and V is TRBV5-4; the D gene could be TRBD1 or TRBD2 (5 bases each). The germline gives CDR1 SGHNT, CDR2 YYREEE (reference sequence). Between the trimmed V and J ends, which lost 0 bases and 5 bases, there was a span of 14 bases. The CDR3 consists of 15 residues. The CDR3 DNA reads TGTGCCAGCAGCTTGGTAGGGGCGGGTAAGGAGACCCAGTACTTC. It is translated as CASSLVGAGKETQYF.

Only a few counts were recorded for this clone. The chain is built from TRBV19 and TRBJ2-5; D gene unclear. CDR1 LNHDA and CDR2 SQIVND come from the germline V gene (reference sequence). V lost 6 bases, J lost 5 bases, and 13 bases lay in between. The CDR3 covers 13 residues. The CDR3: CASSFNKAETQYF. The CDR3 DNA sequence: TGTGCCAGTAGCTTCAATAAGGCGGAGACCCAGTACTTC.

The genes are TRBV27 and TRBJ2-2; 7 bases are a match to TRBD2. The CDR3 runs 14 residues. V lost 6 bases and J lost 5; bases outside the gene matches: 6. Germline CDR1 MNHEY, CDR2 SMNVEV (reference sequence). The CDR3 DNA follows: TGTGCCAGCAGGTTGGGGGGGATGACCGGGGAGCTGTTTTTT. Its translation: CASRLGGMTGELFF.